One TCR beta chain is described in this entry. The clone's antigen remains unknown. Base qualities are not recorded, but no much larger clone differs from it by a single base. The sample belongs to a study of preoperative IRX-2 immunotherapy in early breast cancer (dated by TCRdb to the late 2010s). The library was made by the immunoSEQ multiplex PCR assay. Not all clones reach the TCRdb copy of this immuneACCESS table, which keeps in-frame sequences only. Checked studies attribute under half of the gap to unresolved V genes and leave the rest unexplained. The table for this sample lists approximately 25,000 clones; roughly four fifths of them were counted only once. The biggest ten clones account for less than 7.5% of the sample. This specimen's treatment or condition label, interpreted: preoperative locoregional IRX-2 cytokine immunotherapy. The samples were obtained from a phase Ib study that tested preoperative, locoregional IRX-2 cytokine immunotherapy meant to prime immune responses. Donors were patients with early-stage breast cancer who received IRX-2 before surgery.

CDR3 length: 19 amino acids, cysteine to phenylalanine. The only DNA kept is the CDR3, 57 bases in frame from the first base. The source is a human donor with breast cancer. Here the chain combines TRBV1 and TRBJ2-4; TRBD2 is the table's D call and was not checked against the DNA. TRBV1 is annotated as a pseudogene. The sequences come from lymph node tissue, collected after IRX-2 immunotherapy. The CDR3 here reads CASSQDDGSGRALKNIQYF. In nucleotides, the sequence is TGCGCCAGCAGCCAAGATGACGGAAGCGGGAGGGCCCTCAAAAACATTCAGTACTTC.